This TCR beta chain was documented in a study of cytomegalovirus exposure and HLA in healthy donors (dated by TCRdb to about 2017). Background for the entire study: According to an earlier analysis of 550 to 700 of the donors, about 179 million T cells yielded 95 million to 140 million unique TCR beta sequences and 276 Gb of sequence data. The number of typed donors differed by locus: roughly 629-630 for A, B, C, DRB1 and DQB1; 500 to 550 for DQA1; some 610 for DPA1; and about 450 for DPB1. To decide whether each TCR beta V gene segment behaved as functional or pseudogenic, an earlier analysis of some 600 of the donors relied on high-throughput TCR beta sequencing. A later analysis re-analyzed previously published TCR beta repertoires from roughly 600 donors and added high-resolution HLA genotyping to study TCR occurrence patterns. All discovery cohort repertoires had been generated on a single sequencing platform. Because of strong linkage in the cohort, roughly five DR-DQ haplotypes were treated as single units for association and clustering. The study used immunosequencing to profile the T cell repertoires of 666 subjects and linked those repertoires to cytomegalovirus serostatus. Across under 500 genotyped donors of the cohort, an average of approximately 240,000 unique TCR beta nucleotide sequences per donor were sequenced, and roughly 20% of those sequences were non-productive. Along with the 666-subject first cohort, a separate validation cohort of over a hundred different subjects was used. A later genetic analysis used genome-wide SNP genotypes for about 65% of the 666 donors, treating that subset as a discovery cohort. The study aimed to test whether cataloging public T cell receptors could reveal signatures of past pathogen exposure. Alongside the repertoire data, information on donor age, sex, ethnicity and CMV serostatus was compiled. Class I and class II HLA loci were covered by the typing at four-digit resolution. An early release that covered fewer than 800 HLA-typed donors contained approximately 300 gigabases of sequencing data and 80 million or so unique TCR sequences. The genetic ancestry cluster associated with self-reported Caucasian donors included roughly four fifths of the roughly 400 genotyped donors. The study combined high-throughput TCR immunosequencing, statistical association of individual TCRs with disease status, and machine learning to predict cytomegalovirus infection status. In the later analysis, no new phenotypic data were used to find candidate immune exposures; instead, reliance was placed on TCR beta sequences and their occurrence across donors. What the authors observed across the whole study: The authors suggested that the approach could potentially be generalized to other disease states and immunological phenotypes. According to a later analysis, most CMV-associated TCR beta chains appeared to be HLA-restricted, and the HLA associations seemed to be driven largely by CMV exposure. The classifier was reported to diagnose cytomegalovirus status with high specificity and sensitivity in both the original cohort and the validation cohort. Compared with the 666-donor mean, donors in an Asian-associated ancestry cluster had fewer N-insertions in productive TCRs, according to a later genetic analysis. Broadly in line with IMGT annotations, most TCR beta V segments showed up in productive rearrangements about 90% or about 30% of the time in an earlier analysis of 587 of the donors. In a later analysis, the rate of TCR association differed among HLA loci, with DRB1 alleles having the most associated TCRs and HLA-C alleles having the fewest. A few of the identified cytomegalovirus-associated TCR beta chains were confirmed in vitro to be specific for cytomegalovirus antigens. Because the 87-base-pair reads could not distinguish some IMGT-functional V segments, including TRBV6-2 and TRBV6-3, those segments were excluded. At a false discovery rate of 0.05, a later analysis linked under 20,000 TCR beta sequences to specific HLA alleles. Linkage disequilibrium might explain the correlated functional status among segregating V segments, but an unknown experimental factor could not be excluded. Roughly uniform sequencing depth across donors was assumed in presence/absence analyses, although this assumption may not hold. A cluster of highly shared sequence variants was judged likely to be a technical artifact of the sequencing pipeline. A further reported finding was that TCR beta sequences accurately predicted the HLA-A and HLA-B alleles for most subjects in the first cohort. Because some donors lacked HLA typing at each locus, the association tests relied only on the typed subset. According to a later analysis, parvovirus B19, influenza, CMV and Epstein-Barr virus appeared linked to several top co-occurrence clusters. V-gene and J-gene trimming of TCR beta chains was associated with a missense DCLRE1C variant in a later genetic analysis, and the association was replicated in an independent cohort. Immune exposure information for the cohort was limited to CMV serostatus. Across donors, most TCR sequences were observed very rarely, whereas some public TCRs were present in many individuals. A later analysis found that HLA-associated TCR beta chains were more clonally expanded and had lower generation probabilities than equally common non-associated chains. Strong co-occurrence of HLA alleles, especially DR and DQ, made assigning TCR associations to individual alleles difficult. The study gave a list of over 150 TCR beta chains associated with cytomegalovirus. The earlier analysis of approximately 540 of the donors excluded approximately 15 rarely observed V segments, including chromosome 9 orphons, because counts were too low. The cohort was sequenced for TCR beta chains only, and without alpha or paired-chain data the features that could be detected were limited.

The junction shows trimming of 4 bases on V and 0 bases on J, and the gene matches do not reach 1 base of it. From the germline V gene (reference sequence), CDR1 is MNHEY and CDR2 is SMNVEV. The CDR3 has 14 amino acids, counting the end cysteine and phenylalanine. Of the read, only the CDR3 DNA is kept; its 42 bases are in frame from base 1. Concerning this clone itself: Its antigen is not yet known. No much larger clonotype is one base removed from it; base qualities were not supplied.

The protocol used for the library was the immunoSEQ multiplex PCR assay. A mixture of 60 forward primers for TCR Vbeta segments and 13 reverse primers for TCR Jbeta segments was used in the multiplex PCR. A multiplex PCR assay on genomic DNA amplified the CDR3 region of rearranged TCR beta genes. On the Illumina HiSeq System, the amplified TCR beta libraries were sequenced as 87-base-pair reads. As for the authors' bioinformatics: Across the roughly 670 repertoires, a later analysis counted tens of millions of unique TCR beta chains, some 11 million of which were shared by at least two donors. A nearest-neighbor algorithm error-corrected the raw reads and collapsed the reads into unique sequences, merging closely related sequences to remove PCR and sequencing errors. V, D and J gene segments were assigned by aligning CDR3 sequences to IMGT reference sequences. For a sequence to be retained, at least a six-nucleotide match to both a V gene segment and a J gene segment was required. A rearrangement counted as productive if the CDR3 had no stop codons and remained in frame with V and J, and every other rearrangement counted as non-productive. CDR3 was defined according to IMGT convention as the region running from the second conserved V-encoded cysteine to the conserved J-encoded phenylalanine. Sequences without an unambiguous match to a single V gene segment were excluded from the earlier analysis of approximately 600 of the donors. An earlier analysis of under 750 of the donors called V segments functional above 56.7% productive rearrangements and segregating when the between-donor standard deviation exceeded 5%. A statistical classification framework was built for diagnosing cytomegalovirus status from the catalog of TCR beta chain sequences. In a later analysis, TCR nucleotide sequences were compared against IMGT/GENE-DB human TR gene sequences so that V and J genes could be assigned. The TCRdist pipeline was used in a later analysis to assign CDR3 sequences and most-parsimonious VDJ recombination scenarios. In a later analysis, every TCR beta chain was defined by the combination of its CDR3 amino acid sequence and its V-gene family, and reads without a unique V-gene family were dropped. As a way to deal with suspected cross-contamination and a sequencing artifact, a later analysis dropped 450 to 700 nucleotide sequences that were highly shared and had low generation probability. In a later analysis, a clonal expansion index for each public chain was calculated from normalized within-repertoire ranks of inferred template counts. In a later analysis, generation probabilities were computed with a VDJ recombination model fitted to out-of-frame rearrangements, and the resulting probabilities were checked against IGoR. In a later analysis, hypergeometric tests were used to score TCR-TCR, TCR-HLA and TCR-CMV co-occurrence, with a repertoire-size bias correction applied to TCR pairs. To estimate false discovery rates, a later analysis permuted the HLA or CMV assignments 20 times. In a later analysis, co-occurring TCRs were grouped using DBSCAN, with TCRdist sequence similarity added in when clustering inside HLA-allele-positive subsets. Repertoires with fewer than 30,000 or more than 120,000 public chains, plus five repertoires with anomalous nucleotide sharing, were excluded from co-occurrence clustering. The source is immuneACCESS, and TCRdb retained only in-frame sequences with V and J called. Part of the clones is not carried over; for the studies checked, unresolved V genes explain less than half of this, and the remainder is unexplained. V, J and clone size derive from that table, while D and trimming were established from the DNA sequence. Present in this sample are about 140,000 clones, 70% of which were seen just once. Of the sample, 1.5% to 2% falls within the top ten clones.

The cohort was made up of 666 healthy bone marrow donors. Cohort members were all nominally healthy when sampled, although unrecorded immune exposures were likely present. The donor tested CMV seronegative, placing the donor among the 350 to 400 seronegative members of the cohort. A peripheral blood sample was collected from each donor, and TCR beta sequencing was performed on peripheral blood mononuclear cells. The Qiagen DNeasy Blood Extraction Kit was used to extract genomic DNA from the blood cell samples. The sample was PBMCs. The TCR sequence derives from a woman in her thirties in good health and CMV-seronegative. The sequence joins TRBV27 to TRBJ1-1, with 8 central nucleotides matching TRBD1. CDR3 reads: CASSSGQVNTEAFF. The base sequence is TGTGCCAGCAGTTCGGGACAGGTGAACACTGAAGCTTTCTTT.